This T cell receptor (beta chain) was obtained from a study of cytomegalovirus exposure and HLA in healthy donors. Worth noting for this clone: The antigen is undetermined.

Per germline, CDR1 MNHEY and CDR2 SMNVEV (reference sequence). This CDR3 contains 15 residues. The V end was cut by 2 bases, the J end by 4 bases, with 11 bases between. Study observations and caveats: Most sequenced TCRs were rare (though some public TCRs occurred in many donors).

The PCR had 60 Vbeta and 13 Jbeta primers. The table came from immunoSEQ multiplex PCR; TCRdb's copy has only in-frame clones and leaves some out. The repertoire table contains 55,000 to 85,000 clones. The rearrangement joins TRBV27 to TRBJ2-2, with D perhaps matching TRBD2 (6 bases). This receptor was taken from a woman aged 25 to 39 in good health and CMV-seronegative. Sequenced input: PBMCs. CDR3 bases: TGTGCCAGCAGTTTAGTCGGGAGAGGCACCGGGGAGCTGTTTTTT. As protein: CASSLVGRGTGELFF.